This record looks at one TCR beta chain sequence and its context. What it binds is unknown. This record belongs to a study of post-analysis software for immune sequencing data. General study points: Among a few TRBV segments more frequent in patients than controls were TRBV5-6, TRBV5-1 and TRBV20-1. Relative to controls, patients with multiple sclerosis showed significantly lower normalized Chao1 diversity.

Trimming took 3 bases from V and 5 from J, leaving 6 bases between them. Germline-derived CDR1 and CDR2 are SGHKS and YYEKEE (reference sequence). The CDR3 is 13 amino acids. Prepared TCR beta cDNA libraries contained unique molecular identifiers. Using its own MiXCR run on the PCR reads, TCRdb lists one record per CDR3 protein. This sample yields over 700,000 distinct CDR3 sequences, of which roughly 30% are seen a single time; around 0.56% belongs to the top ten. The sample taken for sequencing was blood. The TCR was taken from a girl aged 10-17 years with multiple sclerosis. The J gene is TRBJ1-6, the V gene TRBV5-5, with D tentatively TRBD1 (6 bases). The CDR3 DNA is TGTGCCAGCAGCTGGACAGATAATTCACCCCTCCACTTT. Its protein is CASSWTDNSPLHF. Combining the CDR3 with reference TRBV5-5 and TRBJ1-6 gives the whole variable domain DAGVTQSPTHLIKTRGQQVTLRCSPISGHKSVSWYQQVLGQGPQFIFQYYEKEERGRGNFPDRFSARQFPNYSSELNVNALLLGDSALYLCASSWTDNSPLHFGNGTRLTVT.